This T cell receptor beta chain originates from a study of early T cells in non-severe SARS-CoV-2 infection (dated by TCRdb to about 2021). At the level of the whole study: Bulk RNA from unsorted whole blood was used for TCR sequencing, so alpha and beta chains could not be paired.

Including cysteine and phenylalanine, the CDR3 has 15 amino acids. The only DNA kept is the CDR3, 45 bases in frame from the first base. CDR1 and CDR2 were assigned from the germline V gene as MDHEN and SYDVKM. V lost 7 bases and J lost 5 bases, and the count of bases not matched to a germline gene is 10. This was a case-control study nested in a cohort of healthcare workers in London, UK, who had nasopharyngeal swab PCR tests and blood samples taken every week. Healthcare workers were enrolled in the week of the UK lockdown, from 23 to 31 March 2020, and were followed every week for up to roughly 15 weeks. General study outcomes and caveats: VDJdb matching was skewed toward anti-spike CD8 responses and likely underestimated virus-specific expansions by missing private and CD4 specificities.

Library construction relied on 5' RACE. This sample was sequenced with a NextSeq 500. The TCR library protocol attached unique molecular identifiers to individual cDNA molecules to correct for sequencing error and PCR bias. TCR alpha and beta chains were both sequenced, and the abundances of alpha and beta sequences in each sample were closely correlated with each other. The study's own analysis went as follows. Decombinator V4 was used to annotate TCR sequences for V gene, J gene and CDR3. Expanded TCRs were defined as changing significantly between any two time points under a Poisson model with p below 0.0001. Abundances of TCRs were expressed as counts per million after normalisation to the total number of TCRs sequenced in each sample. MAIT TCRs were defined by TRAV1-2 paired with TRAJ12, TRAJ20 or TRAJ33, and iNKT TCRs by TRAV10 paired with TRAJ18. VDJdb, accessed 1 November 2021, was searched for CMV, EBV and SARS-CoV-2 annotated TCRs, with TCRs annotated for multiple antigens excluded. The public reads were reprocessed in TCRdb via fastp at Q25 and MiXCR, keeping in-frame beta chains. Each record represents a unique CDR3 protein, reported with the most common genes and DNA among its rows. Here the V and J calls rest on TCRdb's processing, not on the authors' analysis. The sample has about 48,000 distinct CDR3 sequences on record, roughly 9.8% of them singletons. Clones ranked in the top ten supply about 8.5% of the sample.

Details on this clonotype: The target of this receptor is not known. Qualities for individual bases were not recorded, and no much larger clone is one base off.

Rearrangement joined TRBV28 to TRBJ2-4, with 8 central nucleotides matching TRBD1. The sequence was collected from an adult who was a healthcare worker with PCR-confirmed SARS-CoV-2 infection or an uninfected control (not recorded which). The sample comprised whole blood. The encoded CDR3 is CASNPGQAKENIQYF. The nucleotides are TGTGCCAGCAACCCGGGACAGGCTAAGGAAAACATTCAGTACTTC.